These 23 T cell receptor beta chains share one sample of origin, sequenced in a study of T cells in Graves' hyperthyroidism and ophthalmopathy. The CDR3 regions of TCR beta were amplified from RNA transcripts. In the first-round RT-PCR of the TCR CDR3, the HTBI primer set was used. TCRdb redid the calling of the multiplex PCR reads with MiXCR, one entry per CDR3 protein. The sample shows about 640,000 distinct CDR3 sequences, under 25% of them seen only once. What was sequenced was blood. The receptor set was obtained from a man aged 25 to 45 with Graves' ophthalmopathy.

In this sample, this clonotype turned up many times. The V call is TRBV11-2, the J call TRBJ2-3; D unclear. Trimming pared 5 bases from V and 1 base from J, leaving 4 bases between. Germline-derived CDR1 and CDR2 are SGHAT and FQNNGV. This CDR3 spans 12 amino acids. The CDR3 reads CASSTRTDTQYF. Here the CDR3 DNA reads TGTGCCAGCAGCACCCGCACAGATACGCAGTATTTT. The full variable domain, in which reference TRBV11-2 and TRBJ2-3 provide the parts outside the CDR3, is EAGVAQSPRYKIIEKRQSVAFWCNPISGHATLYWYQQILGQGPKLLIQFQNNGVVDDSQLPKDRFSAERLKGVDSTLKIQPAKLEDSAVYLCASSTRTDTQYFGPGTRLTVL.

With respect to this clonotype: Given a much more abundant clone one base away, this may be a read error. The chain has TRBV6-2 or TRBV6-3 and TRBJ2-7; D assignment may be TRBD1 or TRBD2 (5 bases each). CDR3 length: 13 amino acids. Trimming took off 11 bases at V and 1 base at J, with 15 bases between the two ends. Germline V CDR1 and CDR2: MNHEY, SVGEGT. CDR3 nucleotide sequence: TGTGCCGGCACCGGGACCGCTTCCTACGAGCAGTACTTC. Translation: CAGTGTASYEQYF.

This clonotype occurred a few times. The chain couples TRBV27 to TRBJ2-1, with D perhaps matching TRBD2 (6 bases). The CDR3 sequence is 13 residues long. Per the germline V gene, CDR1 is MNHEY and CDR2 is SMNVEV (reference sequence). Trimming pared 6 bases from V and 9 bases from J, leaving 15 bases between. This chain's CDR3 is CASSRLDGSEQFF. CDR3 nucleotide sequence: TGTGCCAGCAGCCGACTAGATGGTAGTGAGCAGTTCTTC.

This clonotype appeared a few times. CDR3 sequence reads: CSEGTAGETQYF. DNA for the CDR3: TGCAGTGAGGGGACTGCAGGAGAGACCCAGTACTTC. The chain links TRBV29-1 to TRBJ2-5; D is possibly TRBD2 (6 bases). Looked up from germline, CDR1 is SQVTM and CDR2 is ANQGSEA. This CDR3 region has 12 residues.

This clonotype came up a few times. The gene calls are TRBV29-1 and TRBJ2-7; maybe TRBD1 (5 bases). Germline values: CDR1 SQVTM, CDR2 ANQGSEA. This CDR3 is 13 amino acids long. The V end was cut by 3 bases, the J end by 3 bases, with 12 bases between. The DNA of the CDR3 is TGCAGCGTTGAGACCCGGCAGGGCTACGAGCAGTACTTC. This translates into CSVETRQGYEQYF.

This clonotype occurred a few times. The chain couples TRBV7-9 to TRBJ1-1; D unresolved. CDR1 SEHNR and CDR2 FQNEAQ come from the germline V gene (reference sequence). Trimming cost V 3 bases and J 8 bases, with 4 bases left between them. The CDR3 totals 10 residues. CDR3 in DNA: TGTGCCAGCAGCTTCGGGGAAGCTTTCTTT. Residues: CASSFGEAFF.

The V and J genes are TRBV28 and TRBJ2-7; 13 nucleotides align to TRBD2. This CDR3 spans 15 amino acids. Germline V gene sequence: CDR1 MDHEN, CDR2 SYDVKM. Unmatched junction bases numbered 8, after V lost 5 bases and J lost 7 bases. CDR3 sequence: CASSPPGLAGLEQYF. The CDR3 DNA is TGTGCCAGCAGTCCACCGGGACTAGCGGGACTGGAGCAGTACTTC.

This clonotype was detected many times. The chain links TRBV20-1 to TRBJ2-1; 8 nucleotides align to TRBD2. Trimming at V came to 8 bases and at J to 6 bases, leaving 12 bases not matched to a gene. Germline assignment: CDR1 DFQATT and CDR2 SNEGSKA (reference sequence). The CDR3 length is 14 residues. The CDR3 sequence is CSPLRAAGGNEQFF. The CDR3 region has the DNA TGCAGTCCCCTCCGGGCCGCGGGGGGCAATGAGCAGTTCTTC.

This clonotype occurred many times. The CDR3 spells CASMPPGQLYGYTF. The CDR3 bases are TGTGCCAGCATGCCACCGGGACAGCTCTATGGCTACACCTTC. The chain couples TRBV28 to TRBJ1-2; 7 positions agree with TRBD1. The CDR3 has 14 amino acids. Germline CDR1 MDHEN, CDR2 SYDVKM. With V trimmed by 7 bases and J by 4 bases, 9 bases remained unmatched.

In this sample, this clonotype turned up a few times. The rearrangement joins TRBV7-8 to TRBJ2-1; 12 nucleotides match TRBD2. This CDR3 is 15 amino acids long. CDR1 SGHVS and CDR2 FQNEAQ come from the germline V gene. V dropped 5 bases and J dropped 8; count of bases not matched to a gene: 7. This CDR3 reads CASSTSSGRVYEQFF. CDR3 nucleotides: TGTGCCAGCAGCACATCTAGCGGGAGGGTCTATGAGCAGTTCTTC.

This clonotype appeared many times. This chain uses TRBV2 with TRBJ1-1; D may be TRBD1 (6 bases). The V end was cut by 7 bases, the J end by 1 base, with 10 bases between. CDR3 length: 13 residues. The germline V gene encodes CDR1 SNHLY and CDR2 FYNNEI. For the CDR3, the DNA is TGTGCCAGCACTGGACAGAGGAACACTGAAGCTTTCTTT. It yields the protein CASTGQRNTEAFF.

The table lists this clonotype with a few counts. The chain combines TRBV24-1 with TRBJ2-1; no clear D gene. CDR3 length equals 12 residues. The germline V and J ends were trimmed by 1 base and 9 bases, with 6 bases remaining between them. From germline, CDR1 is KGHDR and CDR2 SFDVKD. The CDR3 is CATSDLPPEQFF. The CDR3 region has the DNA TGTGCCACCAGTGATTTACCTCCTGAGCAGTTCTTC.

In its sample, this clonotype was seen many times. The J gene is TRBJ1-5, the V gene TRBV28, with D possibly matching TRBD1 (5 bases). Germline CDR1 MDHEN, CDR2 SYDVKM. CDR3 length: 16 amino acids. V was pared by 4 bases and J by 7 bases, with 20 bases between. DNA of the CDR3: TGTGCCAGCAGTTCGGACCTGGGAGGGACGGGCCAGCCCCAGCATTTT. The encoded protein is CASSSDLGGTGQPQHF.

This chain connects TRBV19 to TRBJ2-7; D tentatively reads TRBD1 or TRBD2 (5 bases each). V was pared by 1 base and J by 1 base, with 17 bases between. Germline lookup yields CDR1 LNHDA and CDR2 SQIVND (reference sequence). This CDR3 has 17 residues. The CDR3 bases are TGTGCCAGTAGTATAGGGCCCTCGAGGGGCTTTTCCTACGAGCAGTACTTC. Its translation: CASSIGPSRGFSYEQYF.

This clonotype was seen at least ten times. The V and J genes are TRBV5-1 and TRBJ2-1; the match to TRBD2 covers 7 bases. Per the germline V gene, CDR1 is SGHRS and CDR2 is YFSETQ. This CDR3 spans 12 amino acids. The junction had 2 bases not matched to a gene; V was cut back by 3 bases and J by 8 bases. This CDR3 reads CASSYGRDEQFF. DNA of the CDR3: TGCGCCAGCAGCTATGGGAGGGATGAGCAGTTCTTC.

This clonotype was seen more than once but under ten times. V is TRBV20-1 and J is TRBJ2-1; 8 bases match TRBD2. CDR1 and CDR2 (germline): DFQATT, SNEGSKA (reference sequence). The CDR3 length is 18 residues. V gave up 6 bases and J gave up 4 bases; unmatched junction bases: 20. This CDR3 reads CSAEGREESGSVYNEQFF. In nucleotides, the CDR3 is TGCAGTGCCGAGGGGCGAGAGGAGAGCGGGAGTGTGTACAATGAGCAGTTCTTC.

This clonotype was observed a few times. The chain has TRBV7-2 and TRBJ2-7; D is unclear. The length of the CDR3 is 12 residues. The V end was cut by 4 bases, the J end by 6 bases, with 10 bases between. From germline, CDR1 is SGHTA and CDR2 FQGNSA. As DNA, the CDR3 is TGTACCAGCAGCTCCCCGGTGGGCGAGCAGTACTTC. Translated: CTSSSPVGEQYF.

V and J are TRBV9 and TRBJ1-4, with D maybe TRBD1 (6 bases). The CDR3 runs to 16 residues. Deletions cut 0 bases from V and 0 bases from J, with 9 bases between. Per germline, CDR1 SGDLS and CDR2 YYNGEE. The CDR3 sequence: CASSVAPGATNEKLFF. The CDR3 DNA follows: TGTGCCAGCAGCGTAGCCCCAGGGGCAACTAATGAAAAACTGTTTTTT.

The chain employs TRBV19 and TRBJ2-7, with a tentative D call TRBD2 (6 bases). The length of the CDR3 is 14 residues. With 6 bases removed from V and 1 base from J, the gap between germline ends came to 13 bases. The germline gives CDR1 LNHDA, CDR2 SQIVND (reference sequence). The CDR3 sequence is CASRSRGASYEQYF. The CDR3 DNA follows: TGTGCCAGTAGAAGTCGCGGGGCATCCTACGAGCAGTACTTC.

This chain connects TRBV20-1 to TRBJ2-5, with 10 nucleotides matching TRBD1. The CDR3 covers 14 residues. CDR1 and CDR2 from the germline V gene are DFQATT and SNEGSKA (reference sequence). Trimming removed 5 bases from V and 2 bases from J; junction bases left unmatched: 5. Here the CDR3 reads CSALRDRGQETQYF. CDR3 DNA sequence: TGCAGTGCTCTCCGGGACAGGGGACAAGAGACCCAGTACTTC.

The sample holds a few counts of this clonotype. This chain links TRBV7-9 with TRBJ1-2; TRBD1 aligns across 8 bases. V gave up 11 bases and J gave up 8 bases; unmatched junction bases: 16. Germline CDR1 and CDR2: SEHNR and FQNEAQ (reference sequence). The CDR3 runs to 14 residues. CDR3 region: CAQGGQGAARGYTF. CDR3 nucleotide sequence: TGTGCCCAAGGTGGGCAGGGGGCCGCGAGAGGCTACACCTTC.

This clonotype was seen once. J is TRBJ1-2 and V is TRBV20-1, with D tentatively TRBD1 (5 bases). Germline V lookup: CDR1 DFQATT, CDR2 SNEGSKA (reference sequence). CDR3 length: 13 amino acids. Deletions cut 2 bases from V and 4 bases from J, with 11 bases between. The CDR3 DNA is TGCAGTGCTAGACAGGAGGGACCCTATGGCTACACCTTC. Residues: CSARQEGPYGYTF.

This clonotype was seen at least ten times. The V and J genes are TRBV7-8 and TRBJ1-1, with a weak D call TRBD1 (6 bases). Germline assignment: CDR1 SGHVS and CDR2 FQNEAQ. The V and J ends lost 6 bases and 1 base respectively, with 15 bases between them. This CDR3 is built from 15 residues. CDR3 DNA: TGTGCCAGCAGTCCCATAAGGGGGGCGAACACTGAAGCTTTCTTT. Translated: CASSPIRGANTEAFF.